The clone carrying this T cell receptor (beta chain) appeared a few times. No antigen is known for it. Every isolated RNA sample was fully reverse transcribed, so sequencing captured expressed TCRB transcripts. The table came from immunoSEQ multiplex PCR; TCRdb's copy has only in-frame clones and leaves some out. The table shows over 700,000 clones, with 15% to 20% occurring only once. The data originate from a study of beta chain features in type 1 diabetes. The CDR3 is made up of 17 amino acids. Germline V CDR1 and CDR2: SEHNR, FQNEAQ (reference sequence). With V trimmed by 3 bases and J by 3 bases, 10 bases remained unmatched. Points from the study as a whole: Researchers caution that PCR might favor shorter templates, equally among patients and controls.

The specimen was naive CD4+ T cells from blood. This chain connects TRBV7-9 to TRBJ2-7, with 11 nucleotides matching TRBD2. The sequence was obtained from a woman aged 18-29 years in good health. CDR3 nucleotide sequence: TGTGCCAGCAGCTTCCGTCTCCTAGCGGGAGGTGACTACGAGCAGTACTTC. Its translation: CASSFRLLAGGDYEQYF.